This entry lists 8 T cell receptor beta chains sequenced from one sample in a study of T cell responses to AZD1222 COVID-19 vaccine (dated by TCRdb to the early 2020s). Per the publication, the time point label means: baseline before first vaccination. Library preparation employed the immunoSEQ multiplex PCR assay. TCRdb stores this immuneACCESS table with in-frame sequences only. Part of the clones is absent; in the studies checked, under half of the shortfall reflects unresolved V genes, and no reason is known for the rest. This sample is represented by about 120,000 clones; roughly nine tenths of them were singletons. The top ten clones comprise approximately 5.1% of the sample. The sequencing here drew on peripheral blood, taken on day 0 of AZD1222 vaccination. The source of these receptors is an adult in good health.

The CDR3 region has the DNA TGTGCCTGGAGTACACATCCCGGGGACCTATATGGCTACACCTTC. Its protein product is CAWSTHPGDLYGYTF. The chain recombines TRBV30 with TRBJ1-2; possible D gene TRBD1, 5 bases. Germline V gene lookup returns CDR1 GTSNPN and CDR2 SVGIG (reference sequence). The CDR3 has 15 amino acids. V was trimmed by 2 bases and J by 5 bases, leaving 18 bases between them. The full variable domain, completed using reference TRBV30 and TRBJ1-2, is SQTIHQWPATLVQPVGSPLSLECTVEGTSNPNLYWYRQAAGRGLQLLFYSVGIGQISSEVPQNLSASRPQDRQFILSSKKLLLSDSGFYLCAWSTHPGDLYGYTFGSGTRLTVV.

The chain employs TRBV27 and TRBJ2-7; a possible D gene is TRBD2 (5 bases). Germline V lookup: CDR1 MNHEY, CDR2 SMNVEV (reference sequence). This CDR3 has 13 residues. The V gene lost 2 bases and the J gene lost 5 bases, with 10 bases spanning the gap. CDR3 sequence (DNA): TGTGCCAGCAGTTTACGGGGTATCAACGAGCAGTACTTC. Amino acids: CASSLRGINEQYF.

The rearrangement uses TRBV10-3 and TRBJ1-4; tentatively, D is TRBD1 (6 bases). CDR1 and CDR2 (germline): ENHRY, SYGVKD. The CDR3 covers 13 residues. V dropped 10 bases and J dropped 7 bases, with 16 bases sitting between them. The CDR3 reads CASSTGKVEKLFF. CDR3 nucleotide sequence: TGTGCCAGCTCAACAGGGAAAGTTGAAAAACTGTTTTTT.

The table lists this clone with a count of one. The CDR3 DNA reads as TGTGCTAGTGAGGGGCAGGGCGAAGGGGGCACTGAAGCTTTCTTT. Its translation: CASEGQGEGGTEAFF. The chain carries TRBV12-5 and TRBJ1-1; D is possibly TRBD1 (6 bases). Trimming left V 7 bases short and J 4 bases short, with 19 bases between. The CDR3 is 15 residues long. Per germline, CDR1 LGHNT and CDR2 FRNRAP.

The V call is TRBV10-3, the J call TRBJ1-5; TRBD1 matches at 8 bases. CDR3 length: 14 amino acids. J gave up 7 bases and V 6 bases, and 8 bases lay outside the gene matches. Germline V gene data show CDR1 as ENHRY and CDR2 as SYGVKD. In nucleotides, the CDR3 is TGTGCCATCAGGGAGGACAGGGATGGGCAGCCCCAGCATTTT. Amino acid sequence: CAIREDRDGQPQHF.

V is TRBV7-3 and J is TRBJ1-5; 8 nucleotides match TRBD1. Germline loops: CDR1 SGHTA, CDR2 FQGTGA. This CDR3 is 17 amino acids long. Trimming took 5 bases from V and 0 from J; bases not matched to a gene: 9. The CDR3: CASSPNRTGNSNQPQHF. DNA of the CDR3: TGTGCCAGCAGCCCTAATCGGACAGGGAATAGCAATCAGCCCCAGCATTTT.

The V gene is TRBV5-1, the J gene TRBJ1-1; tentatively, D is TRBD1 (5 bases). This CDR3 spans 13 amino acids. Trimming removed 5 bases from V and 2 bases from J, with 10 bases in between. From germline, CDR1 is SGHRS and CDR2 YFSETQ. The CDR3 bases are TGCGCCAGCAGGCAACAGGAAAACACTGAAGCTTTCTTT. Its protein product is CASRQQENTEAFF.

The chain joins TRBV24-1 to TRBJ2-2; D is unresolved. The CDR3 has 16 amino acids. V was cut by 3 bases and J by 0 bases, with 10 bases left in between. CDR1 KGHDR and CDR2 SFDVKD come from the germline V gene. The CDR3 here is CATSDIGSTNTGELFF. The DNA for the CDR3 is TGTGCCACCAGTGATATCGGTTCAACGAACACCGGGGAGCTGTTTTTT.